This T cell receptor beta chain was captured by sequencing in a study of blood T cells in healthy people across ages. General study points: PBMCs that were unsorted prevented a conclusive naive versus antigen-experienced comparison.

This clonotype was found a few times. Its specificity is unknown. PCR was performed a second time for roughly 7 to 11 cycles using a sample-barcoded 5' primer and a J-beta primer mix. TCRdb fed the 5' RACE reads into MiXCR, producing one record per CDR3 protein. The profile shows 790,000 or so distinct CDR3 sequences, roughly 46% of them singletons. Trimming shortened V by 1 base and J by 6 bases, and 14 bases separated the two germline ends. CDR1 and CDR2 from the germline V gene are SGHTA and FQGTGA. There are 15 residues in the CDR3. This TCR was recovered from a man older than 75 in good health. The sample was blood. This sequence joins TRBV7-3 and TRBJ2-3, with no clear D. The CDR3 loop is CASSLNGPPLDTQYF. The CDR3 DNA reads as TGTGCCAGCAGCTTAAATGGCCCGCCCTTGGATACGCAGTATTTT. The full variable domain, completed using reference TRBV7-3 and TRBJ2-3, is GAGVSQTPSNKVTEKGKYVELRCDPISGHTALYWYRQSLGQGPEFLIYFQGTGAADDSGLPNDRFFAVRPEGSVSTLKIQRTERGDSAVYLCASSLNGPPLDTQYFGPGTRLTVL.